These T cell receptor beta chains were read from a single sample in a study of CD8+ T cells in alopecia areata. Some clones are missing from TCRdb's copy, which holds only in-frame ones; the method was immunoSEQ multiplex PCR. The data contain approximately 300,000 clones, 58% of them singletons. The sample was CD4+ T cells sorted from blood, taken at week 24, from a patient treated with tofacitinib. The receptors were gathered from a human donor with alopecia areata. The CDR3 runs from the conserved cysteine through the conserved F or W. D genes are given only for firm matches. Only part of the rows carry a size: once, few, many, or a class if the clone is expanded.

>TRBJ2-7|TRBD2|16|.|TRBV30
TGTGCCTGGAGTAAGTACGCGGGCGGCGGGGGCTACGAGCAGTACTTC
CAWSKYAGGGGYEQYF
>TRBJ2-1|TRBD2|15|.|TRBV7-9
TGTGCCAGCAGCTTACCGGGACTAGCGGTCGATGAGCAGTTCTTC
CASSLPGLAVDEQFF
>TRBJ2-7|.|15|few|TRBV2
TGTGCCAGCAGATCCGACACCAGGAGCTCCTACGAGCAGTACTTC
CASRSDTRSSYEQYF
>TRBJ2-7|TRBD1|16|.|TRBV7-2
TGTGCCAGCAGCCTAGTACAGGGGTCCTTAACCTACGAGCAGTACTTC
CASSLVQGSLTYEQYF
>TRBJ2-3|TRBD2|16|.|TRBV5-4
TGTGCCAGCAGCCCCGTTAGCGGGGGAACCACAGATACGCAGTATTTT
CASSPVSGGTTDTQYF
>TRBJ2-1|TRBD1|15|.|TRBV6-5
TGTGCCAGCAGTTCCGCAGGGGGCTCCTACAATGAGCAGTTCTTC
CASSSAGGSYNEQFF
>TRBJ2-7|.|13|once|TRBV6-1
TGTGCCAGCGAGTCACTCCACGCCTACGAGCAGTACTTC
CASESLHAYEQYF
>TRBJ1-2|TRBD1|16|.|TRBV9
TGTGCCAGCAGCGTTTTCGGGACAGGGGGCGAATATGGCTACACCTTC
CASSVFGTGGEYGYTF
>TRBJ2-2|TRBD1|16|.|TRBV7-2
TGTGCCAGCAGGTGGACAGGGGTTGGTGTGGACGGGGAGCTGTTTTTT
CASRWTGVGVDGELFF
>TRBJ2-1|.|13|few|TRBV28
TGTGCCAGCTTGCGGCCGGGAGCTGGGGGACAGTTCTTC
CASLRPGAGGQFF
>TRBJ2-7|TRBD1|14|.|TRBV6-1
TGTGCCAGCAGTGAAGCCGGGACAGCCTACGAGCAGTACTTC
CASSEAGTAYEQYF
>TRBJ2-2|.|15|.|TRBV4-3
TGCGCCAGCAGCCAACTCCGCGGGTACACCGGGGAGCTGTTTTTT
CASSQLRGYTGELFF
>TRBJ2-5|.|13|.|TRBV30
TGTGCCCGGTCGACCGGGACCCGAGAGACCCAGTACTTC
CARSTGTRETQYF
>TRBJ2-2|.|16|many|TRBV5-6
TGTGCCAGCCGGGCCTTAGCGGTCGCGAACACCGGGGAGCTGTTTTTT
CASRALAVANTGELFF
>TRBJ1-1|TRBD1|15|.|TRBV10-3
TGTGCCATCAGTAATATTAACAGGGGGGGAACTGAAGCTTTCTTT
CAISNINRGGTEAFF
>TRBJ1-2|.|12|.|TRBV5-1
TGCGCCAGCAGCTTCAGGGACTATGGCTACACCTTC
CASSFRDYGYTF
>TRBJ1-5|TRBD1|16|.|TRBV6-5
TGTGCCAGCAGTTCCGCCGGGACAGGGCTCAATCAGCCCCAGCATTTT
CASSSAGTGLNQPQHF
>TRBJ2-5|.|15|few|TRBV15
TGTGCCACCAGCAGAGGGAGGAGAGACCAAGAGACCCAGTACTTC
CATSRGRRDQETQYF
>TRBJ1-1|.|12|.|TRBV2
TGTGCCAGCAGCGCCCGGGGCCCTGAAGCTTTCTTT
CASSARGPEAFF
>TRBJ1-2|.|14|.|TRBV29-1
TGCAGCGTTGAAGTGAGAGCAGGAATCTATGGCTACACCTTC
CSVEVRAGIYGYTF
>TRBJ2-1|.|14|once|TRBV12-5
TGTGCTAGTGCCTTGCAGGGACTCTACAATGAGCAGTTCTTC
CASALQGLYNEQFF
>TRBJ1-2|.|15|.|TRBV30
TGTGCCTGGAGAATGGGGAGTAGAATAGGACGGGGCTACACCTTC
CAWRMGSRIGRGYTF
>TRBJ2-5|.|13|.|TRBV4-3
TGCGCCAGCAGCCAAGTGGTGGGAGAGACCCAGTACTTC
CASSQVVGETQYF